These T cell receptor beta chains were read from a single sample in a study of cytomegalovirus exposure and HLA in healthy donors. Clones were sequenced by immunoSEQ multiplex PCR, and TCRdb holds only the in-frame ones, with some missing. The sample contains roughly 100,000 clones, about four fifths of which appear only once. Material: PBMCs. Every receptor here comes from a female donor in good health and CMV-seropositive. The CDR3 runs from the conserved cysteine through the conserved F or W. A D gene is named only where the DNA matches it firmly. Expanded clones get a size class; other rows say once, few or many, or leave the size out.

size | J | V | D | CDR3 | DNA
. | TRBJ2-7 | TRBV25-1 | TRBD1 | CASSEFGTVFYEQYF | TGTGCCAGCAGTGAATTCGGGACAGTATTCTACGAGCAGTACTTC
. | TRBJ1-2 | TRBV7-2 | . | CASSSQGNYGYTF | TGTGCCAGCAGCTCGCAGGGGAACTATGGCTACACCTTC
. | TRBJ1-2 | TRBV28 | TRBD1 | CASSLGTRQGVYTF | TGTGCCAGCAGTTTAGGGACCCGACAGGGGGTATACACCTTC
. | TRBJ2-5 | TRBV20-1 | TRBD1 | CSARDRALSYF | TGCAGTGCTCGGGACAGGGCCCTCTCGTACTTC
. | TRBJ1-4 | TRBV28 | TRBD1 | CASSFPRGKGEKLFF | TGTGCCAGCAGTTTCCCCAGGGGGAAGGGTGAAAAACTGTTTTTT
. | TRBJ2-5 | TRBV5-8 | TRBD2 | CASSLASGSETQYF | TGTGCCAGCAGCTTGGCTAGCGGGAGTGAGACCCAGTACTTC
once | TRBJ1-2 | TRBV5-4 | . | CASDGDETGLNYGYTF | TGTGCCAGCGACGGGGATGAGACAGGCCTTAACTATGGCTACACCTTC
. | TRBJ2-3 | TRBV11-3 | . | CASSKGAGTDTQYF | TGTGCCAGCAGTAAGGGAGCTGGCACAGATACGCAGTATTTT
. | TRBJ2-7 | TRBV11-2 | . | CASSLVPGSYEQYF | TGTGCCAGCAGCTTAGTTCCAGGCTCCTACGAGCAGTACTTC
. | TRBJ2-3 | TRBV5-4 | TRBD2 | CARSRRGRESTDTQYF | TGTGCCCGCAGCAGGCGAGGGAGGGAGAGCACAGATACGCAGTATTTT
. | TRBJ1-3 | TRBV28 | . | CASTQLSSGNTIYF | TGTGCCAGCACACAGCTGTCCTCTGGAAACACCATATATTTT
. | TRBJ2-3 | TRBV5-1 | TRBD2 | CASSHSGGTYTDTQYF | TGCGCCAGCAGCCACTCGGGAGGGACGTACACAGATACGCAGTATTTT
. | TRBJ2-5 | TRBV28 | TRBD1 | CASSWTGEETQYF | TGTGCCAGCAGTTGGACAGGGGAAGAGACCCAGTACTTC
. | TRBJ2-7 | TRBV18 | . | CASSQPGVVYEQYF | TGTGCCAGCTCACAACCAGGGGTTGTCTACGAGCAGTACTTC
. | TRBJ2-2 | TRBV4-2 | TRBD2 | CASSQIPGLANTGELFF | TGTGCCAGCAGCCAAATTCCGGGACTAGCGAACACCGGGGAGCTGTTTTTT
. | TRBJ2-5 | TRBV5-1 | TRBD2 | CASSSRAGGGETQYF | TGCGCCAGCAGCTCACGAGCGGGGGGAGGAGAGACCCAGTACTTC
. | TRBJ2-3 | TRBV10-1 | . | CASSESYPGADTQYF | TGCGCCAGCAGTGAGTCGTACCCCGGGGCAGATACGCAGTATTTT
. | TRBJ1-2 | TRBV9 | . | CASSGDIYGYTF | TGTGCCAGCAGCGGAGACATTTACGGCTACACCTTC
. | TRBJ2-5 | TRBV15 | . | CATSFRQEPGETQYF | TGTGCCACCAGCTTCCGACAGGAACCCGGAGAGACCCAGTACTTC
. | TRBJ1-1 | TRBV4-2 | . | CASSVPGNTEAFF | TGTGCCAGCAGCGTTCCAGGGAACACTGAAGCTTTCTTT
. | TRBJ2-1 | TRBV7-9 | . | CASSSSSYNEQFF | TGTGCCAGCAGCTCGAGCTCCTACAATGAGCAGTTCTTC
. | TRBJ2-1 | TRBV6-6 | TRBD2 | CASRPRGGKNEQFF | TGTGCCAGCAGACCACGGGGGGGAAAAAATGAGCAGTTCTTC
. | TRBJ1-2 | TRBV6-1 | TRBD1 | CASSVDPGQGYGYTF | TGTGCCAGCAGTGTGGACCCGGGACAGGGTTATGGCTACACCTTC
. | TRBJ1-5 | TRBV6-5 | TRBD1 | CASSRRTGGNQPQHF | TGTGCCAGCAGCCGACGAACAGGGGGCAATCAGCCCCAGCATTTT
few | TRBJ2-7 | TRBV7-8 | TRBD2 | CASRLALAGGEQYF | TGTGCCAGCAGGTTGGCCCTAGCGGGAGGCGAGCAGTACTTC
. | TRBJ2-3 | TRBV7-2 | TRBD2 | CASSLVTTSGGLDTQYF | TGTGCCAGCAGCTTAGTAACGACTAGCGGGGGGTTAGATACGCAGTATTTT
. | TRBJ1-1 | TRBV6-7 | TRBD1 | CASSFDRGNTEAFF | TGTGCCAGCAGTTTCGACAGGGGGAACACTGAAGCTTTCTTT
. | TRBJ2-7 | TRBV27 | TRBD1 | CASSLQQGAREQYF | TGTGCCAGCAGTTTACAACAGGGGGCTCGAGAGCAGTACTTC
few | TRBJ2-7 | TRBV5-8 | . | CASSSGTGTASSYEQYF | TGTGCCAGCAGCTCTGGGACTGGGACCGCTAGCTCCTACGAGCAGTACTTC
. | TRBJ1-1 | TRBV27 | . | CASSIGGVSTEAFF | TGTGCCAGCAGTATTGGGGGGGTAAGCACTGAAGCTTTCTTT
. | TRBJ2-7 | TRBV5-4 | . | CASSPGLNEQYF | TGTGCCAGCAGCCCCGGTCTCAACGAGCAGTACTTC
. | TRBJ2-7 | TRBV27 | TRBD1 | CASSPTGGFGEQYF | TGTGCCAGCAGCCCGACAGGGGGGTTTGGGGAGCAGTACTTC
. | TRBJ1-4 | TRBV5-4 | TRBD1 | CASSSETGVNEKLFF | TGTGCCAGCAGCTCGGAAACAGGGGTTAATGAAAAACTGTTTTTT
. | TRBJ2-3 | TRBV4-1 | . | CASSYRGTGAADTQYF | TGCGCCAGCAGCTACCGGGGTACGGGTGCGGCAGATACGCAGTATTTT
. | TRBJ1-2 | TRBV19 | TRBD1 | CASSKKGTGSAQRIYGYTF | TGTGCCAGTAGTAAGAAGGGGACAGGGTCAGCCCAAAGGATCTATGGCTACACCTTC
. | TRBJ2-3 | TRBV7-2 | . | CASSLGLRTDTQYF | TGTGCCAGCAGCCTAGGACTACGCACAGATACGCAGTATTTT
. | TRBJ1-2 | TRBV7-3 | . | CASEPQAGYGYTF | TGTGCCAGCGAACCACAGGCCGGGTATGGCTACACCTTC
once | TRBJ2-1 | TRBV9 | TRBD1 | CASSVGTGGSYNEQFF | TGTGCCAGCAGCGTTGGGACAGGGGGCTCCTACAATGAGCAGTTCTTC
once | TRBJ2-7 | TRBV13 | TRBD2 | CASSLGLATGDEQYF | TGTGCCAGCAGCTTGGGACTAGCGACAGGGGACGAGCAGTACTTC
. | TRBJ2-3 | TRBV28 | TRBD2 | CASSPLAGDVDTQYF | TGTGCCAGCAGCCCACTAGCGGGAGATGTGGATACGCAGTATTTT
. | TRBJ2-1 | TRBV5-1 | TRBD2 | CASSAGLAGGGYNEQFF | TGCGCCAGCAGCGCGGGACTAGCGGGGGGGGGCTACAATGAGCAGTTCTTC
. | TRBJ2-5 | TRBV6-1 | . | CASRLWQAPQETQYF | TGTGCCAGTAGATTGTGGCAGGCTCCCCAAGAGACCCAGTACTTC
. | TRBJ2-7 | TRBV23-1 | . | CASSQSGRVGSYEQYF | TGCGCCAGCAGTCAATCCGGCAGGGTGGGCTCCTACGAGCAGTACTTC
. | TRBJ2-5 | TRBV27 | TRBD1 | CASSTQGWETQYF | TGTGCCAGCAGTACACAGGGGTGGGAGACCCAGTACTTC
. | TRBJ1-2 | TRBV5-1 | TRBD1 | CASSLEGTGFNYGYTF | TGCGCCAGCAGCTTGGAAGGGACAGGGTTTAACTATGGCTACACCTTC
. | TRBJ2-7 | TRBV7-6 | . | CASSKNDFGNSYEQYF | TGTGCCAGCAGCAAAAACGATTTCGGGAACTCCTACGAGCAGTACTTC
. | TRBJ2-7 | TRBV29-1 | . | CSAVTANSYEQYF | TGCAGCGCCGTGACAGCGAACTCCTACGAGCAGTACTTC
. | TRBJ1-1 | TRBV2 | . | CASPGGGSGVETEAFF | TGTGCCAGCCCCGGGGGGGGTTCCGGTGTTGAGACTGAAGCTTTCTTT
. | TRBJ1-2 | TRBV28 | . | CASSPWAEANYGYTF | TGTGCCAGCAGTCCATGGGCAGAAGCTAACTATGGCTACACCTTC
few | TRBJ2-1 | TRBV5-4 | TRBD2 | CASSLTSGGPYNEQFF | TGTGCCAGCAGCTTGACTAGCGGGGGTCCCTACAATGAGCAGTTCTTC
. | TRBJ1-5 | TRBV7-2 | TRBD1 | CASSRTGYSNQPQHF | TGTGCCAGCAGCCGGACAGGTTATAGCAATCAGCCCCAGCATTTT
. | TRBJ1-1 | TRBV11-2 | . | CASSFYTEAFF | TGTGCCAGCAGCTTCTACACTGAAGCTTTCTTT
. | TRBJ1-6 | TRBV5-6 | . | CASSLALDYNSPLHF | TGTGCCAGCAGCTTGGCCCTAGATTATAATTCACCCCTCCACTTT
. | TRBJ2-1 | TRBV27 | TRBD2 | CASSFGLAGVDEQFF | TGTGCCAGCAGTTTCGGTCTAGCGGGAGTGGATGAGCAGTTCTTC
. | TRBJ1-2 | TRBV28 | . | CASSSRAGRNYGYTF | TGTGCCAGCAGCTCTCGGGCCGGGAGGAACTATGGCTACACCTTC